A single sample gave rise to the 32 T cell receptor beta chains below, sequenced in a study of blood T cell repertoires in COVID-19. The protocol was immunoSEQ multiplex PCR, while the TCRdb copy is restricted to in-frame clones and leaves out a portion. Here the sample spans some 110,000 clones, more than 80% being singletons. What was sequenced was peripheral blood. All receptors come from a woman of 80 years or more with COVID-19, enrolled during active disease.

This clone was recorded only once. V usage is TRBV9 and J usage is TRBJ2-1; 7 nucleotides agree with TRBD2. Looked up from germline, CDR1 is SGDLS and CDR2 is YYNGEE. V shed 2 bases, J shed 3 bases, and the junction held 5 bases outside the gene matches. CDR3 length: 15 residues. The chain's CDR3 is CASSVNGRIYNEQFF. The CDR3, as DNA: TGTGCCAGCAGCGTTAACGGGAGGATCTACAATGAGCAGTTCTTC.

J is TRBJ2-2 and V is TRBV5-8; D is possibly TRBD1 (5 bases). CDR3 length: 15 residues. CDR1 is SGHTS and CDR2 is YDEGEE in the germline V gene. Trimming stripped 3 bases from V and 7 bases from J, with 16 bases between. The CDR3 protein is CASSYGIGALGELFF. The CDR3 DNA reads as TGTGCCAGCAGCTATGGGATTGGGGCTCTCGGGGAGCTGTTTTTT. Drawing the rest from reference TRBV5-8 and TRBJ2-2, the complete variable domain is EAGVTQSPTHLIKTRGQQATLRCSPISGHTSVYWYQQALGLGLQFLLWYDEGEERNRGNFPPRFSGRQFPNYSSELNVNALELEDSALYLCASSYGIGALGELFFGEGSRLTVL.

The chain uses TRBV5-1 and TRBJ2-6; D may be TRBD1 (6 bases). The ends were cut back, 4 bases at V and 0 bases at J, with 8 bases in the middle. The CDR3 contains 15 residues. The V gene's germline CDR1 is SGHRS and CDR2 YFSETQ. CDR3 sequence (DNA): TGCGCCAGCAGCCAACAGGGCTCTGGGGCCAACGTCCTGACTTTC. Its translation is CASSQQGSGANVLTF.

V usage is TRBV3-1 (or the pseudogene TRBV3-2) and J usage is TRBJ1-5; D is perhaps TRBD1 (6 bases). This CDR3 has 14 amino acids. Germline CDR1 LGHDT, CDR2 YNNKEL (reference sequence). The V end was cut by 5 bases, the J end by 5 bases, with 13 bases between. Here the CDR3 reads CASSSRQADQPQHF. CDR3 sequence (DNA): TGTGCCAGCAGCTCACGACAGGCGGATCAGCCCCAGCATTTT.

This chain uses TRBV5-6 with TRBJ1-2; D remains unclear. The CDR3 is 14 residues long. Germline-derived CDR1 and CDR2 are SGHDT and YYEEEE. Trimming cost V 0 bases and J 3 bases, with 9 bases left between them. As DNA, the CDR3 is TGTGCCAGCAGCTTGGGCCTCGGAGACTATGGCTACACCTTC. The encoded protein is CASSLGLGDYGYTF.

The chain couples TRBV6-1 to TRBJ1-2, with 7 bases lining up with TRBD1. The CDR3 extends over 13 amino acids. V shed 2 bases, J shed 9 bases, and the junction held 6 bases outside the gene matches. CDR1 is MNHNS and CDR2 is SASEGT in the germline V gene. The CDR3 sequence: CASSEPPRGRYTF. In DNA form, the CDR3 reads TGTGCCAGCAGTGAACCCCCAAGGGGGCGCTACACCTTC.

CDR3 in amino acids: CASSQGSGRVSGYTF. The CDR3 DNA follows: TGCGCCAGCAGCCAAGGATCTGGCAGGGTAAGCGGCTACACCTTC. The chain employs TRBV4-3 and TRBJ1-2, with D possibly matching TRBD1 (5 bases). The CDR3 has 15 residues. Trimming took off 1 base at V and 8 bases at J, with 17 bases between the two ends. Germline assignment: CDR1 LGHNA and CDR2 YSLEER.

The chain joins TRBV27 to TRBJ1-2, with a tentative D call TRBD1 (6 bases). Per the germline V gene, CDR1 is MNHEY and CDR2 is SMNVEV (reference sequence). V lost 2 bases to trimming and J lost 7 bases, with 14 bases between them. CDR3 size: 14 residues. In nucleotides, the CDR3 is TGTGCCAGCAGTTTAGGTACAGGGAGTAGTGGCTACACCTTC. Translated: CASSLGTGSSGYTF.

The chain carries TRBV19 and TRBJ2-1; D might be TRBD2 (5 bases). Germline assignment: CDR1 LNHDA and CDR2 SQIVND (reference sequence). V was clipped by 4 bases and J by 2 bases, with 12 bases between them. The CDR3 spans 15 residues. Here the CDR3 DNA reads TGTGCCAGTAGTAGCGACTGGCGGGCCTACAATGAGCAGTTCTTC. Translation gives CASSSDWRAYNEQFF.

This clone was found a few times. The same CDR3 is also encoded by other DNA sequences in this sample. The rearrangement joins TRBV5-1 to TRBJ2-2; TRBD1 matches at 7 bases. Germline V gene data show CDR1 as SGHRS and CDR2 as YFSETQ. The CDR3 is 13 residues long. V lost 4 bases and J lost 4; bases outside the gene matches: 1. Here the CDR3 DNA reads TGCGCCAGCAGCGACAGGGTCACCGGGGAGCTGTTTTTT. Translated, it gives CASSDRVTGELFF.

The chain is built from TRBV5-1 and TRBJ2-3, with D tentatively TRBD2 (6 bases). Per the germline V gene, CDR1 is SGHRS and CDR2 is YFSETQ. Trimming took off 0 bases at V and 0 bases at J, with 11 bases between the two ends. The CDR3 covers 16 residues. The CDR3 is CASSLGFGSSTDTQYF. CDR3 bases: TGCGCCAGCAGCTTGGGATTCGGGAGTAGCACAGATACGCAGTATTTT.

The sample holds a few counts of this clone. The genes are TRBV7-9 and TRBJ1-2; D call uncertain. The CDR3 totals 12 residues. From germline, CDR1 is SEHNR and CDR2 FQNEAQ (reference sequence). The V gene lost 5 bases and the J gene lost 5 bases, with 9 bases spanning the gap. The CDR3 region has the DNA TGTGCCAGCAGCCCGGAACAGTATGGCTACACCTTC. It yields the protein CASSPEQYGYTF.

The table lists this clone with a count of one. This chain uses TRBV7-2 with TRBJ2-7, with no clear D. V lost 4 bases and J lost 0, with 4 bases in between. The CDR3 has 12 amino acids. Germline CDR1 and CDR2: SGHTA and FQGNSA. CDR3 protein: CASSYNSYEQYF. The CDR3 DNA sequence: TGTGCCAGCAGCTACAACTCCTACGAGCAGTACTTC.

J is TRBJ2-5 and V is TRBV11-2; D is unclear. CDR1 and CDR2 (germline): SGHAT, FQNNGV. Between the trimmed V and J ends, which lost 8 bases and 0 bases, there was a span of 16 bases. The CDR3 runs to 15 residues. The CDR3 coding sequence is TGTGCCAGCGGCCCTTCGACTGGGTACCAAGAGACCCAGTACTTC. It codes for CASGPSTGYQETQYF. The variable domain in full, completed from reference TRBV11-2 and TRBJ2-5, reads EAGVAQSPRYKIIEKRQSVAFWCNPISGHATLYWYQQILGQGPKLLIQFQNNGVVDDSQLPKDRFSAERLKGVDSTLKIQPAKLEDSAVYLCASGPSTGYQETQYFGPGTRLLVL.

The V gene is TRBV9, the J gene TRBJ2-6; the D gene is possibly TRBD1 (5 bases). With 4 bases removed from V and 0 bases from J, the gap between germline ends came to 8 bases. The CDR3 loop spans 15 amino acids. Germline CDR1 and CDR2: SGDLS and YYNGEE. The CDR3, as DNA: TGTGCCAGCAGCCCCCAGGGCTCTGGGGCCAACGTCCTGACTTTC. It codes for CASSPQGSGANVLTF.

The chain is built from TRBV2 and TRBJ1-2; D remains unclear. The CDR3 consists of 13 residues. The germline V gene encodes CDR1 SNHLY and CDR2 FYNNEI. V was clipped by 5 bases and J by 6 bases, with 13 bases between them. CDR3 amino acids: CASSREGVDGYTF. As DNA, the CDR3 is TGTGCCAGCAGTCGAGAGGGTGTGGATGGCTACACCTTC. The variable domain in full, with the rest retrieved from reference TRBV2 and TRBJ1-2, is EPEVTQTPSHQVTQMGQEVILRCVPISNHLYFYWYRQILGQKVEFLVSFYNNEISEKSEIFDDQFSVERPDGSNFTLKIRSTKLEDSAMYFCASSREGVDGYTFGSGTRLTVV.

The chain is built from TRBV11-2 and TRBJ2-2, with TRBD2 matching 10 bases. V trimming: 2 bases; J trimming: 2 bases; junction bases outside the gene matches: 8. In germline, CDR1 is SGHAT, CDR2 FQNNGV. The CDR3 covers 18 residues. The CDR3 region is CASSLRASGSVNTGELFF. For the CDR3, the DNA is TGTGCCAGCAGCTTAAGGGCTAGCGGGAGCGTCAACACCGGGGAGCTGTTTTTT.

V gene TRBV6-1 combines with J gene TRBJ2-5; the match to TRBD1 covers 9 bases. V trimming: 1 base; J trimming: 5 bases; junction bases outside the gene matches: 14. CDR3 size: 18 residues. The germline CDR1 and CDR2 sequences are MNHNS and SASEGT. The CDR3 here is CASSEERTGTGFHETQYF. The DNA of the CDR3 is TGTGCCAGCAGTGAAGAGAGGACCGGGACAGGGTTTCACGAGACCCAGTACTTC.

V is TRBV6-8 and J is TRBJ2-7; 7 nucleotides agree with TRBD2. The V segment lost 6 bases and the J segment 4 bases; nucleotides outside the gene matches: 12. Germline assignment: CDR1 MNHGY and CDR2 SAAAGT. The CDR3 loop spans 15 amino acids. The CDR3 region is CASSLRAGMGYEQYF. The CDR3 DNA follows: TGTGCCAGCAGCCTTCGAGCGGGAATGGGGTACGAGCAGTACTTC.

The chain combines TRBV2 with TRBJ2-3, with 7 nucleotides matching TRBD2. CDR3 length: 16 amino acids. The germline V gene encodes CDR1 SNHLY and CDR2 FYNNEI. V dropped 1 base and J dropped 3; count of bases not matched to a gene: 7. The CDR3 DNA sequence: TGTGCCAGCAGTGAAGGGAGGTTGCGGGAGACAGATACGCAGTATTTT. It translates to CASSEGRLRETDTQYF.

The chain is built from TRBV4-3 and TRBJ1-2, with TRBD1 identical over 8 bases. The germline gives CDR1 LGHNA, CDR2 YSLEER. V gave up 1 base and J gave up 8 bases; unmatched junction bases: 12. This CDR3 is 16 amino acids long. CDR3 DNA sequence: TGCGCCAGCAGCCAAGCCACAGGGGGTGACCCCTTAGGCTACACCTTC. It is translated as CASSQATGGDPLGYTF.

The rearrangement links TRBV5-6 to TRBJ1-1; no clear D. V was pared by 4 bases and J by 4 bases, with 20 bases between. Germline lookup yields CDR1 SGHDT and CDR2 YYEEEE. The CDR3 runs 16 residues. The CDR3 is CASSPPDYSGGTEAFF. Here the CDR3 DNA reads TGTGCCAGCAGCCCCCCGGACTATTCGGGAGGCACTGAAGCTTTCTTT. Based on the CDR3 plus reference TRBV5-6 and TRBJ1-1, the full variable domain is DAGVTQSPTHLIKTRGQQVTLRCSPKSGHDTVSWYQQALGQGPQFIFQYYEEEERQRGNFPDRFSGHQFPNYSSELNVNALLLGDSALYLCASSPPDYSGGTEAFFGQGTRLTVV.

Worth noting for this clone: One end of the junction is discordant with germline, which a read error may explain. The chain has TRBV15 and TRBJ2-5; D possibly corresponds to TRBD2 (6 bases). This CDR3 has 17 amino acids. Germline V gives CDR1 LNHNV, CDR2 YYDKDF (reference sequence). DNA for the CDR3: TGTGCCACCAGCAGTGAGGTGGGGGGAAGCCCCCAAGGGACCCAGTACTTC. Amino acids: CATSSEVGGSPQGTQYF. The variable domain in full, completed from reference TRBV15 and TRBJ2-5, reads DAMVIQNPRYQVTQFGKPVTLSCSQTLNHNVMYWYQQKSSQAPKLLFHYYDKDFNNEADTPDNFQSRRPNTSFCFLDIRSPGLGDTAMYLCATSSEVGGSPQGTQYFGPGTRLLVL.

This clone was counted a single time. The chain couples TRBV24-1 to TRBJ2-2; 7 bases agree with TRBD2. The length of the CDR3 is 14 residues. The V gene's germline CDR1 is KGHDR and CDR2 SFDVKD. The V and J ends lost 7 bases and 1 base, in that order; junction bases with no gene match: 2. CDR3 loop: CATSRGVNTGELFF. CDR3 coding DNA: TGTGCCACCAGCCGGGGGGTGAACACCGGGGAGCTGTTTTTT.

The J gene is TRBJ2-5, the V gene TRBV7-7; D possibly corresponds to TRBD1 (5 bases). This CDR3 contains 13 residues. V lost 5 bases and J lost 1, with 8 bases in between. Germline loops: CDR1 SSHAT, CDR2 FNYEAQ (reference sequence). In nucleotides, the CDR3 is TGTGCCAGCAGCCCAGGGTTCCAAGAGACCCAGTACTTC. Protein product: CASSPGFQETQYF.

The chain has TRBV6-2 or TRBV6-3 and TRBJ2-1; D is perhaps TRBD1 (6 bases). The germline CDR1 and CDR2 sequences are MNHEY and SVGEGT. The CDR3 is 18 residues long. The ends were cut back, 5 bases at V and 3 bases at J, with 23 bases in the middle. The CDR3 protein is CASSQMPGTRVGYNEQFF. CDR3 bases: TGTGCCAGCAGTCAGATGCCCGGGACAAGAGTCGGCTACAATGAGCAGTTCTTC.

Written as DNA, the CDR3 is TGCGCCAGCAGCCACGAGCGGGGGAACAATCAGCCCCAGCATTTT. Protein product: CASSHERGNNQPQHF. The chain is built from TRBV4-3 and TRBJ1-5, with D tentatively TRBD1 (5 bases). CDR3 length equals 15 residues. V was pared by 3 bases and J by 3 bases, with 12 bases between. Per germline, CDR1 LGHNA and CDR2 YSLEER.

The chain recombines TRBV10-3 with TRBJ2-5; 9 bases map to TRBD1. The trim removed 11 bases at V and 2 bases at J, leaving 3 bases unmatched. The CDR3 length is 12 residues. The germline V gene has CDR1 ENHRY and CDR2 SYGVKD. The CDR3 here is CAAGQGQETQYF. Written as DNA, the CDR3 is TGTGCCGCGGGACAGGGTCAAGAGACCCAGTACTTC.

The CDR3 sequence: CASSFRRDSLTGELFF. In DNA form, the CDR3 reads TGTGCCAGCAGCTTTAGAAGGGACTCCCTCACCGGGGAGCTGTTTTTT. This chain links TRBV7-8 with TRBJ2-2, with D tentatively TRBD2 (6 bases). V lost 3 bases and J 4 bases, leaving 15 bases between the germline ends. This CDR3 has 16 residues. Per germline, CDR1 SGHVS and CDR2 FQNEAQ.

This clone showed up just once. This sequence joins TRBV28 and TRBJ2-2, with TRBD2 matching 12 bases. In germline, CDR1 is MDHEN, CDR2 SYDVKM. CDR3 size: 15 residues. Trimming at V came to 4 bases and at J to 5 bases, leaving 2 bases not matched to a gene. The CDR3 loop is CASSYGLAGTGELFF. For the CDR3, the DNA is TGTGCCAGCAGTTATGGACTAGCGGGAACCGGGGAGCTGTTTTTT. The variable domain in full, with the rest retrieved from reference TRBV28 and TRBJ2-2, is DVKVTQSSRYLVKRTGEKVFLECVQDMDHENMFWYRQDPGLGLRLIYFSYDVKMKEKGDIPEGYSVSREKKERFSLILESASTNQTSMYLCASSYGLAGTGELFFGEGSRLTVL.

This clone has just a few counts. V gene TRBV5-1 combines with J gene TRBJ1-6; perhaps TRBD1 as D (5 bases). Germline V gene lookup returns CDR1 SGHRS and CDR2 YFSETQ. The CDR3 is made up of 16 amino acids. Trimming took 0 bases from V and 10 from J, leaving 17 bases between them. CDR3 protein: CASSLGRRGGGSPLHF. Here the CDR3 DNA reads TGCGCCAGCAGCTTGGGGAGGCGGGGCGGTGGCTCACCCCTCCACTTT.

The chain is built from TRBV5-6 and TRBJ1-1; D is undetermined. CDR3 length: 13 residues. V gave up 2 bases and J gave up 2 bases, with 7 bases separating them. Germline V gene data show CDR1 as SGHDT and CDR2 as YYEEEE. CDR3 in amino acids: CASSFDTNTEAFF. CDR3 DNA sequence: TGTGCCAGCAGCTTCGACACCAACACTGAAGCTTTCTTT.